This T cell receptor (beta chain) was captured in a study of cytomegalovirus exposure and HLA in healthy donors. Use of 60 Vbeta and 13 Jbeta primers characterized the PCR. Profiled with immunoSEQ multiplex PCR; TCRdb holds only in-frame clones, not every one. The data show about 130,000 clones, around 82% seen once. CDR1 and CDR2 from the germline V gene are MDHEN and SYDVKM. The V end was cut by 8 bases, the J end by 3 bases, with 19 bases between. The CDR3 consists of 15 residues. Material for sequencing was PBMCs. This sequence was found in a woman aged 40 to 50 in good health and CMV-seropositive. The chain employs TRBV28 and TRBJ1-1; D might be TRBD1 (6 bases). CDR3 nucleotide sequence: TGTGCCAGCGAGGGACATAGGGGAGGGGACACTGAAGCTTTCTTT. As protein: CASEGHRGGDTEAFF.